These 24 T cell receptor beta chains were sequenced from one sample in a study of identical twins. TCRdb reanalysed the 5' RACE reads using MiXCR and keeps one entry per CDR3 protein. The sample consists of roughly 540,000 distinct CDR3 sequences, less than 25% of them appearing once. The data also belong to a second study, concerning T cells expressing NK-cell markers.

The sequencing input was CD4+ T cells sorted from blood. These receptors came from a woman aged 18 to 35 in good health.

CDR3 coding DNA: TGTGCCAGCAGTTACAAAGGGCGGGCCCAGTACTTC. Amino acid sequence: CASSYKGRAQYF. This chain joins TRBV3-1 and TRBJ2-5; D is perhaps TRBD2 (5 bases). Trimming cost V 6 bases and J 9 bases, with 14 bases left between them. From germline, CDR1 is LGHDT and CDR2 YNNKEL (reference sequence). The CDR3 has 12 amino acids.

In nucleotides, the CDR3 is TGTGCCACCTCCACGACTAGCGGGAGCGGTGAGACCCAGTACTTC. Its protein is CATSTTSGSGETQYF. V usage is TRBV24-1 and J usage is TRBJ2-5; 12 bases line up with TRBD2. The CDR3 is 15 amino acids. With 9 bases clipped from V and 5 bases from J, the junction kept 9 bases outside the gene matches. Germline loops: CDR1 KGHDR, CDR2 SFDVKD.

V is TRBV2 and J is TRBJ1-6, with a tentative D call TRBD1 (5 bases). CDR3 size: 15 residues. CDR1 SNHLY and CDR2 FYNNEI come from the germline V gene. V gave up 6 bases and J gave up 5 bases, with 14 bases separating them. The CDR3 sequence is CASRFSGQHNSPLHF. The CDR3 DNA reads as TGTGCCAGCAGATTTTCTGGACAACATAATTCACCCCTCCACTTT. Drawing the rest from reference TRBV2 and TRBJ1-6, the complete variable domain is EPEVTQTPSHQVTQMGQEVILRCVPISNHLYFYWYRQILGQKVEFLVSFYNNEISEKSEIFDDQFSVERPDGSNFTLKIRSTKLEDSAMYFCASRFSGQHNSPLHFGNGTRLTVT.

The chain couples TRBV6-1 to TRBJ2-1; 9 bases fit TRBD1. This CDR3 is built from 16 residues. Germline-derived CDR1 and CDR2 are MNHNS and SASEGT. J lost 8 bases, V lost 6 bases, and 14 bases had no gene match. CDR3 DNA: TGTGCCAGCAGCCAAAGTTGGGGACAGGGTTTCTATGAGCAGTTCTTC. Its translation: CASSQSWGQGFYEQFF.

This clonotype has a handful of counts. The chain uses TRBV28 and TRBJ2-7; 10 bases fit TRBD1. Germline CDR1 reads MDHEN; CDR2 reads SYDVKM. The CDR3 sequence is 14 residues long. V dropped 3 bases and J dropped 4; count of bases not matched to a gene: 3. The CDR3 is CASSFWDRGYEQYF. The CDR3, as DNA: TGTGCCAGCAGTTTTTGGGACAGGGGTTACGAGCAGTACTTC.

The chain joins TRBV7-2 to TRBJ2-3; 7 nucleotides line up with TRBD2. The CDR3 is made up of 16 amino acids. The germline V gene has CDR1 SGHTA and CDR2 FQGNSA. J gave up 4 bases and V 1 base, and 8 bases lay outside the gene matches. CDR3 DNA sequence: TGTGCCAGCAGCTTAGTGTGGGGCAGCGGGGCAGATACGCAGTATTTT. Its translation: CASSLVWGSGADTQYF. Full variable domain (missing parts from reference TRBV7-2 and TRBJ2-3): GAGVSQSPSNKVTEKGKDVELRCDPISGHTALYWYRQSLGQGLEFLIYFQGNSAPDKSGLPSDRFSAERTGGSVSTLTIQRTQQEDSAVYLCASSLVWGSGADTQYFGPGTRLTVL.

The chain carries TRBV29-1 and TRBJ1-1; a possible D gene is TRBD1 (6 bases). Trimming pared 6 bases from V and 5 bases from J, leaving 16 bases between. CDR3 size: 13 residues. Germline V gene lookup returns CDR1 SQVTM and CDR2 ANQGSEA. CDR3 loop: CSVEDRVGTEAFF. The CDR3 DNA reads TGCAGCGTCGAGGACAGAGTAGGGACTGAAGCTTTCTTT.

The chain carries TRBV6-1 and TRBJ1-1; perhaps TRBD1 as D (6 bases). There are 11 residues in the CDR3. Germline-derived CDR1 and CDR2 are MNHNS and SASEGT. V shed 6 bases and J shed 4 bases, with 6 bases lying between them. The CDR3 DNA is TGTGCCAGCAGGGGGGCCACTGAAGCTTTCTTT. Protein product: CASRGATEAFF.

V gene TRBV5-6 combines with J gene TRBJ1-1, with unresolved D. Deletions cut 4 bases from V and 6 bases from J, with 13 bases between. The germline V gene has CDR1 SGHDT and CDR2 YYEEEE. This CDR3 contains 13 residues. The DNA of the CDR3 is TGTGCCAGCAGCCCCTTAGGTCGGGCTGAAGCTTTCTTT. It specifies CASSPLGRAEAFF.

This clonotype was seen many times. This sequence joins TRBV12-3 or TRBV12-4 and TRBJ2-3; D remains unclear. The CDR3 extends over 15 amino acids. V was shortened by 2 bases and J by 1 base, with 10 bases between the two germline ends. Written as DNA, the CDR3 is TGTGCCAGCAGTTTAATGGCTGCTGGCACAGATACGCAGTATTTT. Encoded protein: CASSLMAAGTDTQYF.

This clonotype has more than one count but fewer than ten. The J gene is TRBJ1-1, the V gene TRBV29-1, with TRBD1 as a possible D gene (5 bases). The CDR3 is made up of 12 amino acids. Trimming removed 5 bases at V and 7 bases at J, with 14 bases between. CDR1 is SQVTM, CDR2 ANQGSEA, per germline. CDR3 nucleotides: TGCAGCGTTTGGCACCCGGGGGATGAAGCTTTCTTT. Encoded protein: CSVWHPGDEAFF.

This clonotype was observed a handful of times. The CDR3 nucleotides read TGTGCCAGCAAGCCCAGGGGGGCGGGAGGGGCAGATACGCAGTATTTT. This sequence encodes CASKPRGAGGADTQYF. V gene TRBV6-1 combines with J gene TRBJ2-3; 9 bases are a match to TRBD2. CDR3 size: 16 residues. Germline CDR1 MNHNS, CDR2 SASEGT. The junction had 12 bases not matched to a gene; V was cut back by 7 bases and J by 4 bases.

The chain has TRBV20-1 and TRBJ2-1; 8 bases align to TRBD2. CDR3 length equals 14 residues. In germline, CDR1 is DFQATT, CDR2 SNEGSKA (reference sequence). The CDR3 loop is CSWMGSGKYNEQFF. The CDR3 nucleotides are TGCAGCTGGATGGGTAGCGGGAAGTACAATGAGCAGTTCTTC.

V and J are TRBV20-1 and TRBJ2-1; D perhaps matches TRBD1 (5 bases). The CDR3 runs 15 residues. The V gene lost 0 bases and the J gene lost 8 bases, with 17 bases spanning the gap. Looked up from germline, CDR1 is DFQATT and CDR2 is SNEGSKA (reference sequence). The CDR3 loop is CSARDPASWGDEQFF. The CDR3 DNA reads TGCAGTGCTAGAGATCCGGCCAGCTGGGGCGATGAGCAGTTCTTC.

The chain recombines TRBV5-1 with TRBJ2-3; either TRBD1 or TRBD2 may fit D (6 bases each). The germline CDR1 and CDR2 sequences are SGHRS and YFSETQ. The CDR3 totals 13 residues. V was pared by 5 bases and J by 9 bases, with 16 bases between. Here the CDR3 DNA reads TGCGCCAGCAGTCAAGTAATGGGGGGCACGCAGTATTTT. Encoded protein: CASSQVMGGTQYF.

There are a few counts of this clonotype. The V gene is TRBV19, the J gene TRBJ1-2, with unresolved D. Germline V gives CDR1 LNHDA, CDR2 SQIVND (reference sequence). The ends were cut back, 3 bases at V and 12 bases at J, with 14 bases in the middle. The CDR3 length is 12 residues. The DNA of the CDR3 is TGTGCCAGTAGTATTGAGGGTTCTGGAAACACCTTC. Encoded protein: CASSIEGSGNTF.

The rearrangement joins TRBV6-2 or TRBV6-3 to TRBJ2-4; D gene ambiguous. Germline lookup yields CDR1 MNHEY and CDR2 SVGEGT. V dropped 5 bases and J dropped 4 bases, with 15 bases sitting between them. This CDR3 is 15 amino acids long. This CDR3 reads CASSHFDGQKNIQYF. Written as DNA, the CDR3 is TGTGCCAGCAGTCACTTTGACGGGCAGAAAAACATTCAGTACTTC.

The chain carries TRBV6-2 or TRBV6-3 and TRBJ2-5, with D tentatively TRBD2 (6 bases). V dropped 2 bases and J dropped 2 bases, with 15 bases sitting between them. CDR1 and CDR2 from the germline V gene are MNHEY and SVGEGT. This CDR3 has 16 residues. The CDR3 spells CASSYARKRAQETQYF. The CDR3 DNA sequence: TGTGCCAGCAGTTACGCGCGGAAGCGGGCACAAGAGACCCAGTACTTC.

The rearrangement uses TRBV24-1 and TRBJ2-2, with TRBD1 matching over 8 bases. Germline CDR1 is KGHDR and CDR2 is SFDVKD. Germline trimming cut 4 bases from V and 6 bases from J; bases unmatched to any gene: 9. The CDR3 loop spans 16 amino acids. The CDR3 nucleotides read TGTGCCACCAGTGACCCGACAGGGGAAGGGGCCGGGGAGCTGTTTTTT. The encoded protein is CATSDPTGEGAGELFF.

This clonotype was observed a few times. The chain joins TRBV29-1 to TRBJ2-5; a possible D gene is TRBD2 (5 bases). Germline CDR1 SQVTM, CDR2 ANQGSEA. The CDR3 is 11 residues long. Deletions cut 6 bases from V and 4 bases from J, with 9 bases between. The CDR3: CSVGLRETQYF. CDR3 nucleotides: TGCAGCGTCGGACTCCGAGAGACCCAGTACTTC.

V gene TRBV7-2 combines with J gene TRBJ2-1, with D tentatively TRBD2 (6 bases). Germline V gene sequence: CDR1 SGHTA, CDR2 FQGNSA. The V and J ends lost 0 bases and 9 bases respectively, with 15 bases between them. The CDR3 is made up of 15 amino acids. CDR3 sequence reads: CASSLAGGTLREQFF. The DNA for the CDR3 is TGTGCCAGCAGCTTAGCGGGAGGTACCTTGCGTGAGCAGTTCTTC.

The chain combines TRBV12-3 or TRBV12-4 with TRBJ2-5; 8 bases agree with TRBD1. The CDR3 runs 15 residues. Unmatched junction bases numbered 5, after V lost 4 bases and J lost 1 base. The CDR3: CASSSSGTGQETQYF. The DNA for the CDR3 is TGTGCCAGCAGTTCCTCCGGGACAGGCCAAGAGACCCAGTACTTC.

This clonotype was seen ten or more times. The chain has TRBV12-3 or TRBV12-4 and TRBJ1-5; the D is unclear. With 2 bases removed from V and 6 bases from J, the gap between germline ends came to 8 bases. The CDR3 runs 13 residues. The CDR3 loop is CASSLKGGQPQHF. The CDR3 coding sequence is TGTGCCAGCAGTTTAAAGGGAGGTCAGCCCCAGCATTTT.

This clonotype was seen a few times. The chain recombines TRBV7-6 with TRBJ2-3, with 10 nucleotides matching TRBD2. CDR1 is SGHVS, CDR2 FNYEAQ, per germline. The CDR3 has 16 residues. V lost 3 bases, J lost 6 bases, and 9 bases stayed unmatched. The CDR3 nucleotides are TGTGCCAGCAGCTTGGCTAGCGGGAGTCCAGCGGATACGCAGTATTTT. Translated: CASSLASGSPADTQYF.